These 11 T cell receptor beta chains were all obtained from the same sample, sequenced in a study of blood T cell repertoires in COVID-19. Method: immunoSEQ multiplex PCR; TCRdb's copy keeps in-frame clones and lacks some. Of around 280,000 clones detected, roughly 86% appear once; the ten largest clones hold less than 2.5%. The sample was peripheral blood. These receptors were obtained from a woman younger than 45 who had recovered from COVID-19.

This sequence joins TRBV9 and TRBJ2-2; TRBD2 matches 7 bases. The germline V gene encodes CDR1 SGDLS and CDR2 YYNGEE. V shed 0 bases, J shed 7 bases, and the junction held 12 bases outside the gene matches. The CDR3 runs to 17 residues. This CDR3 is CASSVGAGVSGGGELFF. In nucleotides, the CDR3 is TGTGCCAGCAGCGTAGGGGCGGGAGTTTCAGGCGGCGGGGAGCTGTTTTTT. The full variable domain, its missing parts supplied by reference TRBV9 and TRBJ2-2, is DSGVTQTPKHLITATGQRVTLRCSPRSGDLSVYWYQQSLDQGLQFLIQYYNGEERAKGNILERFSAQQFPDLHSELNLSSLELGDSALYFCASSVGAGVSGGGELFFGEGSRLTVL.

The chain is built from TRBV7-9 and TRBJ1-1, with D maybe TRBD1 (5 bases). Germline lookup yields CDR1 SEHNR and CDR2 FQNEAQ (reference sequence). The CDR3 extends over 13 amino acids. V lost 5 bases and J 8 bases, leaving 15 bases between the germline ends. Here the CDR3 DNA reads TGTGCCAGCAGCGGATTGGGAGGGGCAGAAGCTTTCTTT. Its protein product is CASSGLGGAEAFF.

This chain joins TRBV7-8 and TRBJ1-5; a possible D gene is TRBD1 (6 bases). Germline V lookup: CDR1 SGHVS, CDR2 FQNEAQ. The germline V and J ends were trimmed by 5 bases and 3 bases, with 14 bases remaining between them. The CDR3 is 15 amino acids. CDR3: CASSKDRSANQPQHF. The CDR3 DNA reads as TGTGCCAGCAGCAAAGACAGGTCCGCCAATCAGCCCCAGCATTTT.

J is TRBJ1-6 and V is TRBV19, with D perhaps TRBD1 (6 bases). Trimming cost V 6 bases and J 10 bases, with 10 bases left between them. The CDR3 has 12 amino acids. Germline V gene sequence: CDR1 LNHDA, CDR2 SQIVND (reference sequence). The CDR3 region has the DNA TGTGCCAGTAGGACAGGCGCCTCACCCCTCCACTTT. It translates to CASRTGASPLHF. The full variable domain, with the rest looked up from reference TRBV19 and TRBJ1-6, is DGGITQSPKYLFRKEGQNVTLSCEQNLNHDAMYWYRQDPGQGLRLIYYSQIVNDFQKGDIAEGYSVSREKKESFPLTVTSAQKNPTAFYLCASRTGASPLHFGNGTRLTVT.

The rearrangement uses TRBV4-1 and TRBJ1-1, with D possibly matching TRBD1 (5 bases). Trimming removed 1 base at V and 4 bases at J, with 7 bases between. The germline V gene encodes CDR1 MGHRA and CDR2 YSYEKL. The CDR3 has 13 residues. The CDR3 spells CASSQVGGTEAFF. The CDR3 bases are TGCGCCAGCAGCCAAGTCGGGGGCACTGAAGCTTTCTTT.

CDR3 DNA: TGTGCCAGCAGTGACGGCAGGGTAAATGAAAAACTGTTTTTT. Protein product: CASSDGRVNEKLFF. V usage is TRBV6-4 and J usage is TRBJ1-4, with D tentatively TRBD1 (5 bases). This CDR3 has 14 residues. The germline V gene has CDR1 MRHNA and CDR2 SNTAGT. The germline V and J ends were trimmed by 2 bases and 5 bases, with 9 bases remaining between them.

The CDR3 loop reads CASRRLAGAQETQYF. In nucleotides, the CDR3 is TGTGCCAGCAGAAGACTAGCGGGAGCTCAAGAGACCCAGTACTTC. The rearrangement links TRBV6-5 to TRBJ2-5, with 12 bases lining up with TRBD2. This CDR3 contains 15 residues. Germline CDR1 and CDR2: MNHEY and SVGAGI. V lost 6 bases to trimming and J lost 2 bases; unmatched junction nucleotides: 4.

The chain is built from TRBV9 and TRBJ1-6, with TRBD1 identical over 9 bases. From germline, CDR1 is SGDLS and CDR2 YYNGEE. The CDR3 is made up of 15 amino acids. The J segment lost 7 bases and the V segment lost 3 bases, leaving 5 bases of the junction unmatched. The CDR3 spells CASSADGTGNSPLHF. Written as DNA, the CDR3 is TGTGCCAGCAGCGCGGACGGGACAGGGAATTCACCCCTCCACTTT.

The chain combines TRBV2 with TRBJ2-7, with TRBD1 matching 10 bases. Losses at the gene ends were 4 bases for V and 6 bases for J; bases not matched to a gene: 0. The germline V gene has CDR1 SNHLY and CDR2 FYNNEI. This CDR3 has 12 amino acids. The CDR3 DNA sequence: TGTGCCAGCAGTGGGACAGGGGGCGAGCAGTACTTC. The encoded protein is CASSGTGGEQYF. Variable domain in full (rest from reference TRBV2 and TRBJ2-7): EPEVTQTPSHQVTQMGQEVILRCVPISNHLYFYWYRQILGQKVEFLVSFYNNEISEKSEIFDDQFSVERPDGSNFTLKIRSTKLEDSAMYFCASSGTGGEQYFGPGTRLTVT.

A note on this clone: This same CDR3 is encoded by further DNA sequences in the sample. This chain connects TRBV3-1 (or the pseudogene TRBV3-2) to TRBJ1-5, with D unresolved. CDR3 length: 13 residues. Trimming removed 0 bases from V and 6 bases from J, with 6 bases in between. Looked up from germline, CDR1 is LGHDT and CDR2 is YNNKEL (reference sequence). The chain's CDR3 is CASSQDRGQPQHF. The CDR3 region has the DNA TGTGCCAGCAGCCAAGATCGGGGTCAGCCCCAGCATTTT.

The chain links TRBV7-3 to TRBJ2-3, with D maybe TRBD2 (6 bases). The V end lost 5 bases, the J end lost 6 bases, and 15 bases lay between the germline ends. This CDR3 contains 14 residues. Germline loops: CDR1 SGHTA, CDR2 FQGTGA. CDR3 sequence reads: CASSKRLGADTQYF. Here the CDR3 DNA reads TGTGCCAGCAGCAAACGACTAGGAGCGGATACGCAGTATTTT.